The rows below give T cell receptor beta chains drawn from one sample of a study of cytomegalovirus exposure and HLA in healthy donors. Sequenced by immunoSEQ multiplex PCR; TCRdb stores in-frame clones only, minus some. The data contain about 160,000 clones, roughly 80% of them singletons. Sequences were obtained from PBMCs. Receptors originate from a man between 25 and 39 years old in good health and CMV-seronegative. Both conserved end residues are part of each CDR3. The order of the fields is J gene, D gene, clone size, V gene, CDR3 DNA, CDR3 protein. A D gene is named only where the DNA matches it firmly. Some rows mark clone size as missing; the rest say once, few, many or name a class of expanded clone.

j_call: TRBJ1-4
d_call: NA
clone_size: NA
v_call: TRBV25-1
cdr3_nt: TGTGCCAGCACCGCTGGCGGGAGACTGTTTTTT
cdr3_aa: CASTAGGRLFF

j_call: TRBJ2-3
d_call: NA
clone_size: NA
v_call: TRBV30
cdr3_nt: TGTGCCTGGGGCGGCCTAGCAAGGTACACAGATACGCAGTATTTT
cdr3_aa: CAWGGLARYTDTQYF

j_call: TRBJ2-5
d_call: NA
clone_size: NA
v_call: TRBV7-3
cdr3_nt: TGTGCCAGCAGCTCCAACGTGGGGGCCGCCAAAAAAGAGACCCAGTACTTC
cdr3_aa: CASSSNVGAAKKETQYF

j_call: TRBJ1-1
d_call: TRBD1
clone_size: NA
v_call: TRBV9
cdr3_nt: TGTGCCAGCAGCGTGGGACAGGGCGGCACTGAAGCTTTCTTT
cdr3_aa: CASSVGQGGTEAFF

j_call: TRBJ2-3
d_call: TRBD2
clone_size: NA
v_call: TRBV25-1
cdr3_nt: TGTGCCAGCAGGGGAGCTAGCGGGAATCCGGATACGCAGTATTTT
cdr3_aa: CASRGASGNPDTQYF

j_call: TRBJ1-1
d_call: NA
clone_size: NA
v_call: TRBV18
cdr3_nt: TGTGCCAGCTCACTAGGGGACACTGAAGCTTTCTTT
cdr3_aa: CASSLGDTEAFF

j_call: TRBJ1-5
d_call: TRBD1
clone_size: NA
v_call: TRBV19
cdr3_nt: TGTGCCAGTAGCCCACAGGGGGTAGTTAGCAATCAGCCCCAGCATTTT
cdr3_aa: CASSPQGVVSNQPQHF

j_call: TRBJ2-1
d_call: TRBD2
clone_size: NA
v_call: TRBV6-5
cdr3_nt: TGTGCCAGCAGACCACTAGCGGGAGGGACCAATGAGCAGTTCTTC
cdr3_aa: CASRPLAGGTNEQFF

j_call: TRBJ2-2
d_call: NA
clone_size: once
v_call: TRBV5-4
cdr3_nt: TGTGCCAGCAGCTTGACAGGGTGGGCCGGGGAGCTGTTTTTT
cdr3_aa: CASSLTGWAGELFF

j_call: TRBJ1-2
d_call: NA
clone_size: NA
v_call: TRBV9
cdr3_nt: TGTGCCAGCAGCGTAGACGCAGGGTATGGCTACACCTTC
cdr3_aa: CASSVDAGYGYTF

j_call: TRBJ2-1
d_call: TRBD2
clone_size: NA
v_call: TRBV6-6
cdr3_nt: TGTGCCAGCAGTTTCTCGGGGGGGCGTAACAATGAGCAGTTCTTC
cdr3_aa: CASSFSGGRNNEQFF